Below are 2 T cell receptor beta chains sequenced from a single sample in a study of spatial heterogeneity in lung cancer. Time point given: blood at routine non-recurrence follow-up after resection. Material for sequencing was whole RNA from tumor, nontumor lung or frozen PBMC, left unsorted. Each CDR3 protein is one row after TCRdb ran MiXCR on the 5' RACE reads. The sample has around 120,000 distinct CDR3 sequences, roughly an eighth seen once. Sequences were derived from PBMCs, sampled at follow-up. The receptors were gathered from a male donor with early-stage non-small cell lung cancer.

The sample holds a few counts of this clonotype. The chain is built from TRBV12-3 or TRBV12-4 and TRBJ2-7; D uncertain. Trimming removed 5 bases from V and 1 base from J, with 18 bases in between. This CDR3 comprises 16 residues. CDR3 residues: CASSPPRSRGSYEQYF. The CDR3 coding sequence is TGTGCCAGCAGTCCCCCGCGATCCCGAGGATCCTACGAGCAGTACTTC.

This clonotype was recorded at least ten times. The chain recombines TRBV9 with TRBJ1-1, with TRBD1 matching 7 bases. Germline V lookup: CDR1 SGDLS, CDR2 YYNGEE. Trimming cost V 1 base and J 5 bases; bases outside gene matches: 2. The CDR3 is 13 amino acids. The CDR3 coding sequence is TGTGCCAGCAGCGTATCAGGGGGGACTGAAGCTTTCTTT. Protein sequence: CASSVSGGTEAFF.